These T cell receptor beta chains were read from a single sample in a study of cytomegalovirus exposure and HLA in healthy donors. The table came from immunoSEQ multiplex PCR; TCRdb's copy has only in-frame clones and leaves some out. This listing includes just over 200,000 clones. The sample taken for sequencing was PBMCs. Source of these receptors: a girl aged 2 to 10 in good health and CMV-seropositive. The CDR3 runs from the conserved cysteine through the conserved F or W. The D gene is left open where the match is weak.

J: TRBJ1-2
V: TRBV30
D: -
CDR3: CAWNRGGSYGYTF
DNA: TGTGCCTGGAATCGGGGTGGGAGCTATGGCTACACCTTC

J: TRBJ2-5
V: TRBV6-5
D: TRBD2
CDR3: CASSYGLAAAQETQYF
DNA: TGTGCCAGCAGTTACGGCCTAGCGGCAGCCCAAGAGACCCAGTACTTC

J: TRBJ2-1
V: TRBV7-2
D: -
CDR3: CASSLVVGNNEQFF
DNA: TGTGCCAGCAGCTTAGTAGTGGGCAACAATGAGCAGTTCTTC

J: TRBJ2-2
V: TRBV9
D: TRBD2
CDR3: CASSSTSGSGQNTGELFF
DNA: TGTGCCAGCAGCTCAACTAGCGGGAGTGGTCAGAACACCGGGGAGCTGTTTTTT

J: TRBJ2-7
V: TRBV5-4
D: -
CDR3: CASSSDSSSYEQYF
DNA: TGTGCCAGCAGCTCCGACTCTAGCTCCTACGAGCAGTACTTC

J: TRBJ2-7
V: TRBV6-5
D: TRBD2
CDR3: CASSLTSGRSLYEQYF
DNA: TGTGCCAGCAGTTTGACTAGCGGGAGGTCCCTCTACGAGCAGTACTTC

J: TRBJ2-7
V: TRBV5-1
D: TRBD1
CDR3: CASSLGWARDRGDYEQYF
DNA: TGCGCCAGCAGCTTGGGGTGGGCCCGGGACAGGGGTGACTACGAGCAGTACTTC

J: TRBJ2-1
V: TRBV18
D: TRBD1
CDR3: CASSPGTGLPNNEQFF
DNA: TGTGCCAGCTCTCCCGGGACAGGGCTCCCCAACAATGAGCAGTTCTTC

J: TRBJ2-5
V: TRBV4-1
D: -
CDR3: CASSQRLVETQYF
DNA: TGCGCCAGCAGCCAAAGACTAGTTGAGACCCAGTACTTC

J: TRBJ1-1
V: TRBV28
D: -
CDR3: CASSSRGGSTEAFF
DNA: TGTGCCAGCAGTTCTAGGGGGGGGAGTACTGAAGCTTTCTTT

J: TRBJ2-7
V: TRBV2
D: TRBD2
CDR3: CASRLAVEQYF
DNA: TGTGCCAGTAGACTAGCGGTCGAGCAGTACTTC

J: TRBJ1-1
V: TRBV27
D: TRBD1
CDR3: CASSNDRVRTEAFF
DNA: TGTGCCAGCAGTAACGACAGGGTAAGAACTGAAGCTTTCTTT

J: TRBJ1-5
V: TRBV4-1
D: -
CDR3: CASSQDATYNQPQHF
DNA: TGCGCCAGCAGCCAAGATGCAACCTACAATCAGCCCCAGCATTTT

J: TRBJ2-5
V: TRBV5-1
D: TRBD2
CDR3: CASKRAGGETQYF
DNA: TGCGCCAGCAAAAGGGCGGGAGGAGAGACCCAGTACTTC

J: TRBJ1-4
V: TRBV19
D: -
CDR3: CASKPHGQGDEKLFF
DNA: TGTGCCAGTAAGCCCCATGGGCAAGGGGATGAAAAACTGTTTTTT

J: TRBJ2-1
V: TRBV7-3
D: TRBD2
CDR3: CASSPPGLAYEQFF
DNA: TGTGCCAGCAGCCCACCGGGACTAGCCTATGAGCAGTTCTTC

J: TRBJ1-4
V: TRBV27
D: -
CDR3: CASSLSIGDRKLFF
DNA: TGTGCCAGCAGTTTATCTATAGGCGACAGAAAACTGTTTTTT

J: TRBJ2-7
V: TRBV11-2
D: -
CDR3: CASSQDYSYEQYF
DNA: TGTGCCAGCAGCCAGGACTACTCCTACGAGCAGTACTTC

J: TRBJ2-7
V: TRBV5-6
D: TRBD2
CDR3: CASSWGTSDEQYF
DNA: TGTGCCAGCAGCTGGGGGACTAGCGACGAGCAGTACTTC

J: TRBJ2-4
V: TRBV5-4
D: TRBD2
CDR3: CASGKREGSIQYF
DNA: TGTGCCAGCGGGAAGCGGGAGGGCAGCATTCAGTACTTC

J: TRBJ2-5
V: TRBV27
D: -
CDR3: CASSLSARMETQYF
DNA: TGTGCCAGCAGTTTATCGGCCAGAATGGAGACCCAGTACTTC

J: TRBJ1-2
V: TRBV5-6
D: -
CDR3: CASSLVEAGVGYTF
DNA: TGTGCCAGCAGCTTGGTGGAGGCCGGCGTTGGCTACACCTTC

J: TRBJ2-7
V: TRBV29-1
D: -
CDR3: CSVERASGVSEQYF
DNA: TGCAGCGTTGAAAGGGCCTCGGGGGTATCCGAGCAGTACTTC

J: TRBJ1-5
V: TRBV27
D: TRBD1
CDR3: CAGDREGQPQHF
DNA: TGTGCCGGGGACAGGGAGGGTCAGCCCCAGCATTTT

J: TRBJ1-4
V: TRBV2
D: TRBD1
CDR3: CASRDPGQGEKLFF
DNA: TGTGCCAGCAGGGATCCGGGACAGGGGGAAAAACTGTTTTTT

J: TRBJ2-3
V: TRBV6-1
D: -
CDR3: CASSVASVGTDTQYF
DNA: TGTGCCAGCAGTGTGGCTAGCGTGGGCACAGATACGCAGTATTTT

J: TRBJ2-3
V: TRBV6-1
D: TRBD2
CDR3: CASSEWGGGTDTQYF
DNA: TGTGCCAGCAGTGAATGGGGGGGAGGCACAGATACGCAGTATTTT

J: TRBJ2-3
V: TRBV28
D: TRBD2
CDR3: CASSKLPLAEYTDTQYF
DNA: TGTGCCAGCAGCAAACTTCCGCTAGCGGAATACACAGATACGCAGTATTTT

J: TRBJ1-2
V: TRBV9
D: TRBD1
CDR3: CASSVGLGDSHYGYTF
DNA: TGTGCCAGCAGCGTAGGGTTGGGGGACAGCCACTATGGCTACACCTTC

J: TRBJ1-1
V: TRBV4-1
D: TRBD1
CDR3: CASSREDRDGAEAFF
DNA: TGCGCCAGCAGCCGAGAGGACAGGGATGGTGCTGAAGCTTTCTTT

J: TRBJ1-2
V: TRBV5-1
D: -
CDR3: CASSPGGSYGYTF
DNA: TGCGCCAGCAGCCCCGGCGGGTCCTATGGCTACACCTTC

J: TRBJ2-5
V: TRBV11-2
D: TRBD1
CDR3: CASSLGERTGQQETQYF
DNA: TGTGCCAGCAGTTTAGGGGAGAGGACAGGGCAACAAGAGACCCAGTACTTC

J: TRBJ2-5
V: TRBV11-3
D: -
CDR3: CASSRSPKETQYF
DNA: TGTGCCAGCAGCCGGTCCCCTAAAGAGACCCAGTACTTC

J: TRBJ2-1
V: TRBV10-2
D: TRBD2
CDR3: CASSETSGGYNEQFF
DNA: TGCGCCAGCAGTGAGACTAGCGGGGGCTACAATGAGCAGTTCTTC

J: TRBJ1-1
V: TRBV15
D: -
CDR3: CATSRDGGLNTEAFF
DNA: TGTGCCACCAGCAGAGACGGGGGATTGAACACTGAAGCTTTCTTT

J: TRBJ1-2
V: TRBV25-1
D: TRBD1
CDR3: CASSPGQPYGYTF
DNA: TGTGCCAGCAGTCCGGGACAGCCCTATGGCTACACCTTC

J: TRBJ2-3
V: TRBV10-1
D: TRBD2
CDR3: CASSEAELGEGRDTDTQYF
DNA: TGCGCCAGCAGTGAGGCGGAATTGGGGGAGGGCCGTGACACAGATACGCAGTATTTT

J: TRBJ1-1
V: TRBV5-3
D: -
CDR3: CARSFNGDREAFF
DNA: TGTGCCAGAAGCTTTAATGGAGACAGGGAAGCTTTCTTT

J: TRBJ1-4
V: TRBV30
D: -
CDR3: CAWSLHPGEKLFF
DNA: TGTGCCTGGAGTTTACATCCAGGTGAAAAACTGTTTTTT

J: TRBJ1-2
V: TRBV5-1
D: -
CDR3: CASSSESGTSYTF
DNA: TGCGCCAGCAGCTCTGAGTCAGGGACTAGCTACACCTTC

J: TRBJ1-5
V: TRBV28
D: TRBD1
CDR3: CASSFLTGGNQPQHF
DNA: TGTGCCAGCAGTTTCCTGACAGGGGGTAATCAGCCCCAGCATTTT

J: TRBJ2-7
V: TRBV5-4
D: -
CDR3: CASSFSQEGEQYF
DNA: TGTGCCAGCAGCTTTTCCCAGGAAGGCGAGCAGTACTTC

J: TRBJ1-6
V: TRBV2
D: TRBD1
CDR3: CASSDIQGNLYSPLHF
DNA: TGTGCCAGCAGTGATATACAGGGGAACCTTTACTCACCCCTCCACTTT

J: TRBJ1-1
V: TRBV5-1
D: TRBD1
CDR3: CASSFTGAPNTEAFF
DNA: TGCGCCAGCAGCTTCACAGGGGCGCCCAACACTGAAGCTTTCTTT

J: TRBJ2-2
V: TRBV19
D: TRBD2
CDR3: CASRISGRRFAGELFF
DNA: TGTGCCAGTAGAATAAGCGGGAGGCGGTTTGCCGGGGAGCTGTTTTTT